This passage covers 28 T cell receptor beta chains from one sample sequenced in a study of regulatory T cells in long-lasting Graves disease. Building the TCR beta libraries relied on iRepertoire HTBI primers, and CDR3 regions underwent Arm-PCR. Using its own MiXCR run on the multiplex PCR reads, TCRdb lists one record per CDR3 protein. The sample has a few hundred thousand distinct CDR3 sequences, approximately 10% seen once. Time point reported: newly diagnosed GD, antithyroid drugs for less than 3 months. The TCR library was made from RNA that had been extracted from PBMCs in TRIzol. These same data were also listed under a study on T cells in Graves' hyperthyroidism and ophthalmopathy.

The sample consisted of peripheral blood mononuclear cells (PBMCs), taken at new diagnosis, from a patient treated with antithyroid drugs. These receptors originate from a woman under 30 with Graves disease.

This clonotype has a count of ten or more. This sequence joins TRBV28 and TRBJ2-5, with 8 bases aligning to TRBD2. In germline, CDR1 is MDHEN, CDR2 SYDVKM. This CDR3 is built from 15 residues. V lost 1 base to trimming and J lost 2 bases; unmatched junction nucleotides: 3. CDR3 coding DNA: TGTGCCAGCAGTTTATTGGCTAGCGGGCAAGAGACCCAGTACTTC. Amino acids: CASSLLASGQETQYF. Full variable domain (missing parts from reference TRBV28 and TRBJ2-5): DVKVTQSSRYLVKRTGEKVFLECVQDMDHENMFWYRQDPGLGLRLIYFSYDVKMKEKGDIPEGYSVSREKKERFSLILESASTNQTSMYLCASSLLASGQETQYFGPGTRLLVL.

This clonotype was counted a few times. The CDR3 region is CAWSRGHPGELFF. In DNA, the CDR3 is TGTGCCTGGAGCCGGGGGCACCCCGGGGAGCTGTTTTTT. The chain links TRBV30 to TRBJ2-2; perhaps D is TRBD1 or TRBD2 (6 bases each). This CDR3 comprises 13 residues. Germline lookup yields CDR1 GTSNPN and CDR2 SVGIG (reference sequence). The germline V and J ends were trimmed by 3 bases and 6 bases, with 11 bases remaining between them.

The sample holds many counts of this clonotype. The chain employs TRBV7-9 and TRBJ2-1; D is unresolved. Trimming took 6 bases from V and 14 from J, leaving 17 bases between them. This CDR3 comprises 12 residues. From germline, CDR1 is SEHNR and CDR2 FQNEAQ (reference sequence). CDR3: CASSSAARLEFF. The CDR3 coding sequence is TGTGCCAGCAGTTCCGCTGCTAGATTGGAGTTCTTC.

V and J are TRBV27 and TRBJ2-1; TRBD1 agrees at 7 bases. The CDR3 is 17 residues long. Germline-derived CDR1 and CDR2 are MNHEY and SMNVEV (reference sequence). After removal of 5 bases from V and 5 bases from J, the junction contained 15 bases not matched to a gene. The CDR3 nucleotides read TGTGCCAGCAGTCCTCGGGGTGGGACAGCGCCTAACAATGAGCAGTTCTTC. Its translation is CASSPRGGTAPNNEQFF.

Notes on this clonotype: This likely comes from a read error, as the CDR3 has no conserved phenylalanine or tryptophan at its end. The V call is TRBV7-9, the J call TRBJ2-5; no firm D call. CDR1 is SEHNR, CDR2 FQNEAQ, per germline (reference sequence). V gave up 2 bases and J gave up 0 bases, with 1 base separating them. CDR3 length: 12 amino acids. The CDR3 region is CASSLHQETQYY. The CDR3 coding sequence is TGTGCCAGCAGCTTACACCAAGAGACCCAGTACTAC.

This clonotype showed up many times. This chain connects TRBV7-3 to TRBJ2-1; TRBD1 might be the D (5 bases). Germline V gene sequence: CDR1 SGHTA, CDR2 FQGTGA. Trimming stripped 0 bases from V and 0 bases from J, with 9 bases between. This CDR3 region has 16 residues. The CDR3 region is CASSLTAGRSYNEQFF. The CDR3 DNA is TGTGCCAGCAGCTTAACGGCAGGGCGCTCCTACAATGAGCAGTTCTTC.

This clonotype was picked up a small number of times. V is TRBV19 and J is TRBJ2-1; 8 bases are a match to TRBD2. Trimming cost V 7 bases and J 5 bases; bases outside gene matches: 4. CDR1 is LNHDA, CDR2 SQIVND, per germline (reference sequence). CDR3 size: 13 residues. The CDR3 spells CASKLAVDNEQFF. For the CDR3, the DNA is TGTGCCAGTAAACTAGCGGTAGACAATGAGCAGTTCTTC. The variable domain in full, with the rest retrieved from reference TRBV19 and TRBJ2-1, is DGGITQSPKYLFRKEGQNVTLSCEQNLNHDAMYWYRQDPGQGLRLIYYSQIVNDFQKGDIAEGYSVSREKKESFPLTVTSAQKNPTAFYLCASKLAVDNEQFFGPGTRLTVL.

Ten or more counts support this clonotype. The V call is TRBV6-2 or TRBV6-3, the J call TRBJ2-1; TRBD2 aligns across 11 bases. The V segment lost 6 bases and the J segment 7 bases; nucleotides outside the gene matches: 11. Germline V lookup: CDR1 MNHEY, CDR2 SVGEGT. This CDR3 is 16 amino acids long. CDR3 residues: CASRTPLAGEGNEQFF. Written as DNA, the CDR3 is TGTGCCAGCAGAACACCACTAGCGGGAGAAGGAAATGAGCAGTTCTTC.

This clonotype was counted ten times or more. The V call is TRBV5-1, the J call TRBJ2-3; the match to TRBD1 covers 8 bases. Matching the DNA end better, TRBJ2-7 makes the J call doubtful. This CDR3 has 13 amino acids. Germline CDR1 is SGHRS and CDR2 is YFSETQ. Here the CDR3 DNA reads TGCGCCAGCAGCCCGCTACAGGGGGGAGAGCAGTACGTC. Its protein is CASSPLQGGEQYV.

This clonotype showed up many times. The gene calls are TRBV12-5 and TRBJ2-3; 9 nucleotides align to TRBD2. CDR3 length: 14 residues. In germline, CDR1 is LGHNT, CDR2 FRNRAP. V gave up 6 bases and J gave up 6 bases; unmatched junction bases: 7. CDR3 bases: TGTGCTAGTGGGAAAGCGGGGGGATCTGATACGCAGTATTTT. It encodes CASGKAGGSDTQYF.

DNA of the CDR3: TGTGCCAGCAGCTTAGATTATCGGGGTGGATTTCAAGAGACCCAGTACTTC. This sequence encodes CASSLDYRGGFQETQYF. The V and J genes are TRBV11-3 and TRBJ2-5; a weak D match, TRBD2 (5 bases). Trimming removed 0 bases from V and 2 bases from J, with 16 bases in between. Germline V lookup: CDR1 SGHNT, CDR2 YENEEA. The CDR3 length is 17 residues.

This clonotype was seen a handful of times. This chain connects TRBV19 to TRBJ2-2, with TRBD2 identical over 9 bases. The CDR3 is made up of 18 amino acids. V shed 11 bases, J shed 2 bases, and the junction held 18 bases outside the gene matches. Germline V gives CDR1 LNHDA, CDR2 SQIVND (reference sequence). CDR3 region: CAQYRSGGISFNTGELFF. Here the CDR3 DNA reads TGTGCCCAGTATCGTAGCGGGGGAATCTCTTTCAACACCGGGGAGCTGTTTTTT.

This clonotype appeared many times. The V call is TRBV5-1, the J call TRBJ2-1, with D perhaps TRBD1 (6 bases). Trimming removed 4 bases at V and 3 bases at J, with 14 bases between. The germline V gene encodes CDR1 SGHRS and CDR2 YFSETQ. The CDR3 is 15 residues long. CDR3 loop: CASSPPGAGYNEQFF. In DNA form, the CDR3 reads TGCGCCAGCAGCCCCCCAGGGGCCGGCTACAATGAGCAGTTCTTC.

V and J are TRBV27 and TRBJ2-5; 9 nucleotides line up with TRBD2. The CDR3 loop spans 16 amino acids. With V trimmed by 4 bases and J by 2 bases, 8 bases remained unmatched. Per the germline V gene, CDR1 is MNHEY and CDR2 is SMNVEV (reference sequence). The CDR3 sequence is CASSSVAGVSQETQYF. The DNA for the CDR3 is TGTGCCAGCAGTTCGGTAGCGGGAGTTTCACAAGAGACCCAGTACTTC.

V usage is TRBV29-1 and J usage is TRBJ2-1, with 11 positions matching TRBD2. The CDR3 consists of 17 residues. The V and J ends lost 6 bases and 1 base, in that order; junction bases with no gene match: 11. Germline lookup yields CDR1 SQVTM and CDR2 ANQGSEA. CDR3 DNA sequence: TGCAGCGTCACCCCGCGGCTAGCGGGAGGTTCCTACAATGAGCAGTTCTTC. It specifies CSVTPRLAGGSYNEQFF.

At least ten counts were recorded for this clonotype. J is TRBJ2-1 and V is TRBV29-1; D is perhaps TRBD2 (5 bases). The V end was cut by 4 bases, the J end by 8 bases, with 12 bases between. The CDR3 extends over 12 amino acids. Germline CDR1 reads SQVTM; CDR2 reads ANQGSEA. As DNA, the CDR3 is TGCAGCGTTGTTTCTAGCTTCGATGAGCAGTTCTTC. Its protein product is CSVVSSFDEQFF.

V is TRBV7-9 and J is TRBJ2-6; D is unclear. V dropped 5 bases and J dropped 1 base, with 12 bases sitting between them. Germline CDR1 and CDR2: SEHNR and FQNEAQ (reference sequence). The CDR3 is made up of 16 amino acids. The DNA of the CDR3 is TGTGCCAGCAGCCTCATACTTGGGTCTGGGGCCAACGTCCTGACTTTC. Translation gives CASSLILGSGANVLTF.

This clonotype was recorded many times. This chain connects TRBV11-1 to TRBJ1-2, with a weak D call TRBD1 (5 bases). The V end lost 5 bases, the J end lost 8 bases, and 21 bases lay between the germline ends. The length of the CDR3 is 15 residues. CDR1 and CDR2 (germline): SGHAT, FQDESV (reference sequence). CDR3 region: CASSEAGLNPWGYTF. CDR3 nucleotide sequence: TGTGCCAGCAGCGAAGCGGGACTTAACCCGTGGGGCTACACCTTC.

This clonotype appeared many times. V and J are TRBV2 and TRBJ2-4; D might be TRBD2 (5 bases). CDR3 length equals 15 residues. Germline V gene sequence: CDR1 SNHLY, CDR2 FYNNEI. Trimming left V 4 bases short and J 0 bases short, with 10 bases between. Written as DNA, the CDR3 is TGTGCCAGCAGTGGACGGACTCTAGCCAAAAACATTCAGTACTTC. It encodes CASSGRTLAKNIQYF.

This clonotype was seen a few times. The chain combines TRBV6-2 or TRBV6-3 with TRBJ2-1; 10 bases agree with TRBD2. The CDR3 contains 18 residues. The J segment lost 0 bases and the V segment lost 5 bases, leaving 10 bases of the junction unmatched. Germline V gene sequence: CDR1 MNHEY, CDR2 SVGEGT. The CDR3: CASSDLPSGGSSYNEQFF. The CDR3 DNA is TGTGCCAGCAGTGACTTGCCTAGCGGGGGAAGCTCCTACAATGAGCAGTTCTTC.

Of note for this clonotype: Since a much larger clone is just one base distant, this may be a read error. The genes are TRBV28 and TRBJ2-1; 8 bases are a match to TRBD2. CDR1 is MDHEN and CDR2 is SYDVKM in the germline V gene. This CDR3 contains 17 residues. CDR3 DNA: TGTGTCAGCAGCCAAATCGAACTAGCGGCCTACTACAATGAGCAGTTCTTC. As protein: CVSSQIELAAYYNEQFF.

This clonotype showed up many times. The junction departs from the called germline gene at one end, perhaps through a read error. This CDR3 is CASSWDSSYNEQFF. Written as DNA, the CDR3 is TGTGCCAGCAGTTGGGACAGCTCCTACAATGAGCAGTTCTTC. The chain has TRBV5-1 and TRBJ2-1; 7 bases match TRBD1. Germline V gene data show CDR1 as SGHRS and CDR2 as YFSETQ. The CDR3 runs 14 residues.

This clonotype was seen at least ten times. J is TRBJ2-1 and V is TRBV5-6; D is possibly TRBD1 (6 bases). The CDR3 is made up of 13 amino acids. Germline V CDR1 and CDR2: SGHDT, YYEEEE. The ends were cut back, 6 bases at V and 8 bases at J, with 15 bases in the middle. CDR3 coding DNA: TGTGCCAGCACTATGACAGGTAACCATGAGCAGTTCTTC. This codes for CASTMTGNHEQFF. The full variable domain, rest sourced from reference TRBV5-6 and TRBJ2-1, is DAGVTQSPTHLIKTRGQQVTLRCSPKSGHDTVSWYQQALGQGPQFIFQYYEEEERQRGNFPDRFSGHQFPNYSSELNVNALLLGDSALYLCASTMTGNHEQFFGPGTRLTVL.

This clonotype was seen many times. The V call is TRBV20-1, the J call TRBJ2-1, with 10 bases that match TRBD2. From germline, CDR1 is DFQATT and CDR2 SNEGSKA (reference sequence). V dropped 3 bases and J dropped 5; count of bases not matched to a gene: 16. The CDR3 has 18 amino acids. CDR3 region: CSASVPAGGPLNNNEQFF. The CDR3 nucleotides read TGCAGTGCTAGCGTACCAGCGGGAGGGCCCCTTAATAACAATGAGCAGTTCTTC.

The V call is TRBV30, the J call TRBJ2-7; a weak D match, TRBD1 (5 bases). Germline-derived CDR1 and CDR2 are GTSNPN and SVGIG (reference sequence). The CDR3 sequence is 11 residues long. V shed 3 bases and J shed 3 bases, with 6 bases lying between them. The chain's CDR3 is CAWSQGYEQYV. The CDR3 DNA reads as TGTGCCTGGAGCCAGGGCTACGAGCAGTACGTC.

The sample holds many counts of this clonotype. The V gene is TRBV27, the J gene TRBJ2-5; D is perhaps TRBD2 (6 bases). The CDR3 spans 14 residues. V lost 2 bases and J 1 base, leaving 8 bases between the germline ends. CDR1 MNHEY and CDR2 SMNVEV come from the germline V gene (reference sequence). For the CDR3, the DNA is TGTGCCAGCAGTTTACGGGGGAGCCAAGAGACCCAGTACTTC. Translated: CASSLRGSQETQYF.

The rearrangement uses TRBV19 and TRBJ2-3; D is unresolved. The V gene's germline CDR1 is LNHDA and CDR2 SQIVND (reference sequence). V shed 3 bases and J shed 7 bases, with 14 bases lying between them. The CDR3 totals 14 residues. CDR3 DNA: TGTGCCAGTAGTATGCCTTCAGCCGGGTATACGCAGTATTTT. Its translation is CASSMPSAGYTQYF. Full variable domain (missing parts from reference TRBV19 and TRBJ2-3): DGGITQSPKYLFRKEGQNVTLSCEQNLNHDAMYWYRQDPGQGLRLIYYSQIVNDFQKGDIAEGYSVSREKKESFPLTVTSAQKNPTAFYLCASSMPSAGYTQYFGPGTRLTVL.

V usage is TRBV27 and J usage is TRBJ2-1; D is tentatively TRBD1 or TRBD2 (6 bases each). V lost 5 bases, J lost 1 base, and 18 bases lay in between. Germline CDR1 is MNHEY and CDR2 is SMNVEV (reference sequence). The CDR3 contains 17 residues. In nucleotides, the CDR3 is TGTGCCAGCAGTCCCAAGGTGGGGGGCATATCCTACAATGAGCAGTTCTTC. Translating it yields CASSPKVGGISYNEQFF.